The 28 T cell receptor beta chains below come from one sample, sequenced in a study of post-analysis software for immune sequencing data. What these receptors recognize is not known. Study results and caveats: About five TRBV segments were more frequent in patients than controls; TRBV5-6, TRBV5-1 and TRBV20-1 belonged to this group.

Each TCR beta cDNA library carried unique molecular identifiers. TCRdb analysed the PCR reads with MiXCR anew, one entry per CDR3 protein. The sample has 650,000 to 850,000 distinct CDR3 sequences, approximately 50% seen once. Material for sequencing was blood. Receptors were obtained from a girl between 10 and 17 years old with multiple sclerosis.

The V gene is TRBV5-4, the J gene TRBJ2-4; weak D call: TRBD2 (6 bases). The J call may be incorrect, as the DNA end agrees better with TRBJ2-7. CDR3 length equals 13 residues. Germline values: CDR1 SGHNT, CDR2 YYREEE (reference sequence). CDR3 residues: CASNDGTFYEQYF. The CDR3 coding sequence is TGTGCCAGCAACGACGGGACTTTTTACGAGCAGTACTTC.

This sequence joins TRBV29-1 and TRBJ2-7; possibly TRBD2 for D (6 bases). This CDR3 is 9 amino acids long. Per germline, CDR1 SQVTM and CDR2 ANQGSEA. The CDR3: CTRGREQYF. The CDR3 DNA follows: TGCACCCGGGGGAGGGAGCAGTACTTC.

This clonotype has a handful of counts. This chain uses TRBV27 with TRBJ2-7; 7 bases agree with TRBD1. Germline loops: CDR1 MNHEY, CDR2 SMNVEV (reference sequence). V lost 4 bases, J lost 7 bases, and 13 bases stayed unmatched. The CDR3 is made up of 15 amino acids. In nucleotides, the CDR3 is TGTGCCAGCAGTTCCGGACAGGTAAAGCTGAATGAGCAGTACTTC. This codes for CASSSGQVKLNEQYF.

Of note for this clonotype: An end of the junction does not agree with germline; a read error may underlie this. This rearrangement joins TRBV3-1 to TRBJ1-5; no clear D. This CDR3 has 15 residues. Germline lookup yields CDR1 LGHDT and CDR2 YNNKEL (reference sequence). CDR3 coding DNA: TGTGCCAGCAGCGTACGATCACCTAGCAATCGGCCCCAGCATTTT. Translating gives CASSVRSPSNRPQHF.

The rearrangement joins TRBV10-3 to TRBJ2-1, with 10 bases that match TRBD2. Germline CDR1 and CDR2: ENHRY and SYGVKD. V shed 0 bases and J 7 bases; nucleotides not matched to a gene: 9. This CDR3 is 17 amino acids long. The CDR3 region has the DNA TGTGCCATCAGTGAGTCCCCCGCTAGCGGGAGCTATAATGAGCAGTTCTTC. This codes for CAISESPASGSYNEQFF.

In its sample, this clonotype was seen a few times. The chain uses TRBV10-3 and TRBJ2-1, with 8 bases aligning to TRBD1. CDR1 and CDR2 from the germline V gene are ENHRY and SYGVKD. CDR3 length: 12 amino acids. The trim removed 5 bases at V and 15 bases at J, leaving 9 bases unmatched. CDR3 coding DNA: TGTGCCATCAGTCAACCGGGACAGGTGCCGTTCTTC. Protein: CAISQPGQVPFF.

Points on this clonotype: Germline and junction disagree at one end, which may indicate a read error. The V gene is TRBV5-1, the J gene TRBJ2-5, with 12 bases that match TRBD1. The V gene's germline CDR1 is SGHRS and CDR2 YFSETQ. The CDR3 length is 16 residues. CDR3 in DNA: TGCACCAGCAGCTTGGCCCCGGGACAGGGGGCAAGGGAGCAGTACTTC. Amino acids: CTSSLAPGQGAREQYF.

This clonotype was found a few times. CDR3 amino acids: CASSLDHEAFF. CDR3 coding DNA: TGTGCCAGCAGCCTGGACCATGAAGCTTTCTTT. This sequence joins TRBV12-3 or TRBV12-4 and TRBJ1-1; no definite D call. The CDR3 consists of 11 residues. Trimming pared 6 bases from V and 7 bases from J, leaving 9 bases between.

This clonotype occurred once. V gene TRBV4-1 combines with J gene TRBJ2-1; the D gene is possibly TRBD2 (5 bases). Looked up from germline, CDR1 is MGHRA and CDR2 is YSYEKL. The CDR3 consists of 15 residues. Trimming took 2 bases from V and 5 from J, leaving 13 bases between them. CDR3 sequence (DNA): TGCGCCAGCAGCCAACCAACCCGGGGTGACAATGAGCAGTTCTTC. Residues: CASSQPTRGDNEQFF.

A few counts support this clonotype. This chain joins TRBV5-1 and TRBJ2-2; 8 bases agree with TRBD2. Trimming took 0 bases from V and 6 from J; bases not matched to a gene: 7. The germline gives CDR1 SGHRS, CDR2 YFSETQ. The CDR3 loop spans 16 amino acids. In nucleotides, the CDR3 is TGCGCCAGCAGCTTGGTGGTGACTAGCGCCGCCGGGGAGCTGTTTTTT. This translates into CASSLVVTSAAGELFF.

The genes are TRBV19 and TRBJ2-4, with 7 bases aligning to TRBD2. The J call may be mistaken, given a closer DNA end match to TRBJ2-7. CDR3 length: 14 residues. Germline V gene sequence: CDR1 LNHDA, CDR2 SQIVND (reference sequence). CDR3 residues: CASSRPGTTGEQYF. The CDR3 DNA follows: TGTGCCAGTAGTCGCCCGGGGACTACGGGCGAGCAGTACTTC.

This clonotype was seen repeatedly, ten times or more. The V gene is TRBV27, the J gene TRBJ2-5; D gene ambiguous. Germline-derived CDR1 and CDR2 are MNHEY and SMNVEV (reference sequence). V was cut by 4 bases and J by 5 bases, with 2 bases left in between. CDR3 length: 10 amino acids. The CDR3 DNA sequence: TGTGCCAGCAGTTACGAGACCCAGTACTTC. It specifies CASSYETQYF.

This clonotype was found a few times. This chain connects TRBV12-3 or TRBV12-4 to TRBJ2-5; possibly TRBD1 for D (6 bases). V was shortened by 6 bases and J by 4 bases, with 12 bases between the two germline ends. The CDR3 contains 13 residues. The CDR3 protein is CASRYRVGETQYF. CDR3 DNA sequence: TGTGCCAGCAGATACAGGGTTGGAGAGACCCAGTACTTC.

V usage is TRBV20-1 and J usage is TRBJ2-7, with TRBD1 as a possible D gene (6 bases). This CDR3 region has 14 residues. Trimming took off 4 bases at V and 3 bases at J, with 16 bases between the two ends. Germline V CDR1 and CDR2: DFQATT, SNEGSKA (reference sequence). The CDR3 loop is CSATTPDRHYEQYF. In DNA form, the CDR3 reads TGCAGTGCTACAACACCTGACAGGCACTACGAGCAGTACTTC.

The gene calls are TRBV27 and TRBJ2-7, with TRBD1 matching over 8 bases. TRBJ2-1 matches the DNA end more closely, so the J call is doubtful. The germline V gene encodes CDR1 MNHEY and CDR2 SMNVEV (reference sequence). This CDR3 is 14 amino acids long. This chain's CDR3 is CASSFYGRGLEQFF. In DNA, the CDR3 is TGTGCCAGCAGTTTCTACGGCAGGGGGCTCGAGCAGTTCTTC.

The chain recombines TRBV7-8 with TRBJ2-1; D possibly corresponds to TRBD2 (6 bases). The CDR3 consists of 16 residues. Deletions cut 5 bases from V and 2 bases from J, with 16 bases between. The germline V gene encodes CDR1 SGHVS and CDR2 FQNEAQ. Here the CDR3 DNA reads TGTGCCAGCAGCGAGGGAGGAGCGGCAACCTACAATGAGCAGTTCTTC. Its protein is CASSEGGAATYNEQFF.

The chain links TRBV12-3 or TRBV12-4 to TRBJ2-4; 7 nucleotides align to TRBD1. With 3 bases clipped from V and 13 bases from J, the junction kept 12 bases outside the gene matches. CDR3 size: 14 residues. The CDR3 coding sequence is TGTGCCAGCAGTTTTGAAGGGGGCTTTCGGGTGCAGTACTTC. It yields the protein CASSFEGGFRVQYF.

The chain joins TRBV6-5 to TRBJ2-7; D is perhaps TRBD1 or TRBD2 (5 bases each). The V gene's germline CDR1 is MNHEY and CDR2 SVGAGI. Trimming pared 7 bases from V and 6 bases from J, leaving 13 bases between. The CDR3 sequence is 12 residues long. The CDR3 bases are TGTGCCAGCAATGGGGGAATGGGCGAGCAGTACTTC. As protein: CASNGGMGEQYF.

J is TRBJ2-7 and V is TRBV27; 8 nucleotides agree with TRBD1. This CDR3 is 19 amino acids long. The V segment lost 1 base and the J segment 2 bases; nucleotides outside the gene matches: 16. Germline loops: CDR1 MNHEY, CDR2 SMNVEV (reference sequence). Here the CDR3 DNA reads TGTGCCAGCAGTTTATACGTCCCGGGACAGGAACCAAATACCTACGAGCAGTACTTC. Encoded protein: CASSLYVPGQEPNTYEQYF.

V gene TRBV7-2 combines with J gene TRBJ2-4; 7 bases agree with TRBD1. Germline assignment: CDR1 SGHTA and CDR2 FQGNSA. The CDR3 has 13 residues. Trimming cost V 5 bases and J 9 bases; bases outside gene matches: 7. As DNA, the CDR3 is TGTGCCAGCAGCCAAGGGACAGAGGGCATTCAGTACTTC. As protein: CASSQGTEGIQYF.

This clonotype was observed a few times. Written as DNA, the CDR3 is TGCAGTGCAAAAGCGGGCACATCCTACAATGAGCAGTTCTTC. Translation: CSAKAGTSYNEQFF. This rearrangement joins TRBV20-1 to TRBJ2-1, with D possibly being TRBD2 (6 bases). V was cut by 6 bases and J by 1 base, with 13 bases left in between. The germline V gene has CDR1 DFQATT and CDR2 SNEGSKA (reference sequence). The CDR3 has 14 amino acids.

This chain links TRBV11-2 with TRBJ1-1; a possible D gene is TRBD1 (5 bases). This CDR3 region has 17 residues. Germline assignment: CDR1 SGHAT and CDR2 FQNNGV. Trimming shortened V by 1 base and J by 4 bases, and 19 bases separated the two germline ends. CDR3 sequence reads: CASSLASPRQRGTEAFF. The DNA for the CDR3 is TGTGCCAGCAGCTTAGCGTCTCCGAGACAGCGCGGCACTGAAGCTTTCTTT.

A few counts support this clonotype. This chain's CDR3 is CASRQGGYEQYF. The CDR3 DNA reads as TGTGCCAGCCGACAGGGCGGGTACGAGCAGTACTTC. The J gene is TRBJ2-7, the V gene TRBV12-3 or TRBV12-4; 7 bases are shared with TRBD1. With 8 bases clipped from V and 4 bases from J, the junction kept 5 bases outside the gene matches. The CDR3 contains 12 residues.

V gene TRBV29-1 combines with J gene TRBJ2-5; unclear D gene. V dropped 3 bases and J dropped 3 bases, with 5 bases sitting between them. Germline V lookup: CDR1 SQVTM, CDR2 ANQGSEA. The CDR3 runs 11 residues. CDR3 in amino acids: CSVEPEETQYF. CDR3 sequence (DNA): TGCAGCGTTGAGCCGGAAGAGACCCAGTACTTC.

The chain couples TRBV3-1 to TRBJ2-5; 7 positions match TRBD1. V was clipped by 0 bases and J by 0 bases; unmatched bases: 7. The CDR3 spans 17 residues. CDR1 LGHDT and CDR2 YNNKEL come from the germline V gene (reference sequence). In nucleotides, the CDR3 is TGTGCCAGCAGCCAAGATGCCGGGACAGAGTACCAAGAGACCCAGTACTTC. Amino acid sequence: CASSQDAGTEYQETQYF.

This clonotype was detected a few times. The V gene is TRBV20-1, the J gene TRBJ2-5, with 7 positions matching TRBD1. Trimming at V came to 2 bases and at J to 0 bases, leaving 3 bases not matched to a gene. CDR1 and CDR2 (germline): DFQATT, SNEGSKA (reference sequence). The CDR3 totals 14 residues. The DNA for the CDR3 is TGCAGTGCTAGACGCAGGGGGTACCAAGAGACCCAGTACTTC. Translating gives CSARRRGYQETQYF.

In this sample, this clonotype turned up a few times. V usage is TRBV10-3 and J usage is TRBJ2-5, with a weak D call TRBD2 (5 bases). Between the trimmed V and J ends, which lost 4 bases and 4 bases, there was a span of 10 bases. The CDR3 contains 13 residues. CDR1 and CDR2 (germline): ENHRY, SYGVKD. The CDR3 is CAISAGVGETQYF. In nucleotides, the CDR3 is TGTGCCATCAGTGCCGGGGTGGGAGAGACCCAGTACTTC.

The chain carries TRBV27 and TRBJ2-6, with D possibly TRBD1 on 5 matching bases. Germline CDR1 is MNHEY and CDR2 is SMNVEV (reference sequence). The CDR3 loop spans 16 amino acids. V lost 5 bases to trimming and J lost 0 bases, with 11 bases between them. Written as DNA, the CDR3 is TGTGCCAGCAGTGCGACAGCTCGCTCTGGGGCCAACGTCCTGACTTTC. Encoded protein: CASSATARSGANVLTF.